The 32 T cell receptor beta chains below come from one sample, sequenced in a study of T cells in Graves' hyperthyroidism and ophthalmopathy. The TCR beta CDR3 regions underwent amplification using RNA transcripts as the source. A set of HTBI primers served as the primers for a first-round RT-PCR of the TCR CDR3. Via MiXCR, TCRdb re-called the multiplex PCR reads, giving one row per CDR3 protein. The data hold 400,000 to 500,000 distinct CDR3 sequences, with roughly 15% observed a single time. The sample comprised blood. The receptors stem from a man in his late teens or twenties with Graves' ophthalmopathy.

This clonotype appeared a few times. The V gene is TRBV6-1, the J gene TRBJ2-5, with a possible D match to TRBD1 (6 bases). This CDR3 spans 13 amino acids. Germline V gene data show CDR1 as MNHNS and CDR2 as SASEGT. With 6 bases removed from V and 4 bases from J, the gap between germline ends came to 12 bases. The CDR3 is CASRTTGSETQYF. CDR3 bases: TGTGCCAGCAGAACTACAGGGTCAGAGACCCAGTACTTC.

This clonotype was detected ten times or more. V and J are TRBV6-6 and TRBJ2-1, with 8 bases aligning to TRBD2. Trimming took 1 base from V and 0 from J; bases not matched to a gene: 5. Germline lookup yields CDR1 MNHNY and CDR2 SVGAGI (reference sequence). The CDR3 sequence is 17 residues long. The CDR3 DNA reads TGTGCCAGCAGTTACTTAAACAGCGGGAGCTCCTACAATGAGCAGTTCTTC. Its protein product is CASSYLNSGSSYNEQFF.

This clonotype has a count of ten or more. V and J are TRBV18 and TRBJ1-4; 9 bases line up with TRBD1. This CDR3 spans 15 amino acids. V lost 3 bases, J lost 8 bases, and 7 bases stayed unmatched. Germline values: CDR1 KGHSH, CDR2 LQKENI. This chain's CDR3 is CASSPGQGLGEKLFF. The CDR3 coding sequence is TGTGCCAGCTCACCGGGACAGGGACTAGGGGAAAAACTGTTTTTT.

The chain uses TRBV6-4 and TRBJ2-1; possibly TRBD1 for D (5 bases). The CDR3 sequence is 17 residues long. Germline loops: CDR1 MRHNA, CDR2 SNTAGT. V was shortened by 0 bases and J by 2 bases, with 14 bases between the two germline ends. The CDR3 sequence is CASSDSLGLGTYNEQFF. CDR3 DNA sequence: TGTGCCAGCAGTGACTCATTGGGGCTGGGGACCTACAATGAGCAGTTCTTC.

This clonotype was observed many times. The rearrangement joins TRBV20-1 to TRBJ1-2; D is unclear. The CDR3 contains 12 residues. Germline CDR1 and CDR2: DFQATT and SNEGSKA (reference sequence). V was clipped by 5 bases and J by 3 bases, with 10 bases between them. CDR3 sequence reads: CSASVSDYGYTF. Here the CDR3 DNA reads TGCAGTGCTTCTGTATCTGACTATGGCTACACCTTC.

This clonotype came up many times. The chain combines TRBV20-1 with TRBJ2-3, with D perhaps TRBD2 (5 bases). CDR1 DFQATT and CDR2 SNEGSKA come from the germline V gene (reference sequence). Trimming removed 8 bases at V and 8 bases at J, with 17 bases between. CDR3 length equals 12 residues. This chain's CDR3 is CSPEAAGATQYF. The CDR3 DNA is TGCAGTCCGGAGGCGGCTGGCGCTACGCAGTATTTT.

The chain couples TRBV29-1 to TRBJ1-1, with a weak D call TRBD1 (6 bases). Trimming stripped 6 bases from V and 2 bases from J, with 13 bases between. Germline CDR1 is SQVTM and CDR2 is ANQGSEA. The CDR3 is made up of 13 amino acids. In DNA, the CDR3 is TGCAGCGTAACCGGACAGAGAAACACTGAAGCTTTCTTT. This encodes CSVTGQRNTEAFF.

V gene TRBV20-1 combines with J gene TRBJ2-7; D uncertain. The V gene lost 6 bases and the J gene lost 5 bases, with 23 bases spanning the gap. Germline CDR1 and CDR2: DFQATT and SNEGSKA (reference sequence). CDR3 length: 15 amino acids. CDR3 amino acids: CSAGTLPLVVDEQYF. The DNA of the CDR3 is TGCAGTGCAGGAACCCTCCCCCTAGTCGTCGACGAGCAGTACTTC.

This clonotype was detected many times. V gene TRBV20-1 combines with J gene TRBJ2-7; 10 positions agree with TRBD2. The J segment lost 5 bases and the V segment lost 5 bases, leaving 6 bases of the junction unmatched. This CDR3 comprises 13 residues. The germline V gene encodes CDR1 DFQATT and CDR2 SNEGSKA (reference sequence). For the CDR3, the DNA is TGCAGTGCTTTGGGACTAGCGAGGAACGAGCAGTACTTC. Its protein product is CSALGLARNEQYF.

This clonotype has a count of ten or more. For the CDR3, the DNA is TGTGCCAGCAGTGACAGGGCGGACACTGAAGCTTTCTTT. Translated: CASSDRADTEAFF. The chain couples TRBV2 to TRBJ1-1; perhaps TRBD1 as D (5 bases). The length of the CDR3 is 13 residues. V dropped 3 bases and J dropped 3 bases, with 8 bases sitting between them. From germline, CDR1 is SNHLY and CDR2 FYNNEI.

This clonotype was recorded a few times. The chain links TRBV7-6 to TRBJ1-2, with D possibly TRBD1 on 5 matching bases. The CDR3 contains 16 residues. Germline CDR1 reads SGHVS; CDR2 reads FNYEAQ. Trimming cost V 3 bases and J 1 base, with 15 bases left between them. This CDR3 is CASSLLRDGLNYGYTF. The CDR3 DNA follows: TGTGCCAGCAGCTTGCTCCGGGACGGCCTTAACTATGGCTACACCTTC.

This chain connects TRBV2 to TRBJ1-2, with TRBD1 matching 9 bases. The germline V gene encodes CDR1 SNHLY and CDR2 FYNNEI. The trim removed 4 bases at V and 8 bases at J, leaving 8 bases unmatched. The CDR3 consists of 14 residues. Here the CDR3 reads CASSVGQGLGGYTF. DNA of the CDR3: TGTGCCAGCAGTGTTGGACAGGGGTTGGGGGGCTACACCTTC.

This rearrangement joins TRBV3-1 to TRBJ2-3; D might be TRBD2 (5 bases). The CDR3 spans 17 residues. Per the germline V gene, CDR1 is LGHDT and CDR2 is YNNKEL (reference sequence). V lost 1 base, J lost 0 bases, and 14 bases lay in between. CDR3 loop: CASSQALSGLSTDTQYF. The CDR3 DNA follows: TGTGCCAGCAGCCAAGCGTTGTCTGGACTCAGCACAGATACGCAGTATTTT.

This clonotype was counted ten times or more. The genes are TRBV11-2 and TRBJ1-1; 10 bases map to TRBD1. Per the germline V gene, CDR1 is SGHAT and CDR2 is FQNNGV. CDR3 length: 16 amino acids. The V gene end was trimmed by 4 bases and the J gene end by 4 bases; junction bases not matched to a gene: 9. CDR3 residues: CASSSGPDRGTTEAFF. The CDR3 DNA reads TGTGCCAGCAGCTCGGGTCCGGACAGGGGGACCACTGAAGCTTTCTTT.

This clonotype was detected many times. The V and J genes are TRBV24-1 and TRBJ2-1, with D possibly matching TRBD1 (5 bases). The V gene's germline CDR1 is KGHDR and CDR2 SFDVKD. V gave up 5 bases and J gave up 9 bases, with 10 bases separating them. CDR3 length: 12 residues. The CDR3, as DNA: TGTGCCACCAGTGCGGCTAGGGGTGAGCAGTTCTTC. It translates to CATSAARGEQFF.

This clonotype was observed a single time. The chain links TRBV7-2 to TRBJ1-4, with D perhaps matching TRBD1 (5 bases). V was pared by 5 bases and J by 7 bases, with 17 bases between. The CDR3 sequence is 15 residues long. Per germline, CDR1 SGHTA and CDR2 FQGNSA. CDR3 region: CASSRLSGAGEKLFF. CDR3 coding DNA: TGTGCCAGCAGCCGTTTAAGCGGGGCGGGTGAAAAACTGTTTTTT.

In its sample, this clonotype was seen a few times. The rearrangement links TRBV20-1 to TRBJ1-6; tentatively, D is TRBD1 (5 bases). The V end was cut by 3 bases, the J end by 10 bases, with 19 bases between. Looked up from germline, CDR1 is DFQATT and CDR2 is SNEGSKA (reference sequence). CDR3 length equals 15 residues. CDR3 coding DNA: TGCAGTGCTAGTTTGTCCAGGGCTAATACATCACCCCTCCACTTT. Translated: CSASLSRANTSPLHF.

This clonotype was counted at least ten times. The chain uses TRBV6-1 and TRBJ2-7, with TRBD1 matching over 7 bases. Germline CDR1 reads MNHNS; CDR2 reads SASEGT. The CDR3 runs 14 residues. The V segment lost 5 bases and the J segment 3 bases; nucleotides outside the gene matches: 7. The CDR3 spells CASSTLGQYYEQYF. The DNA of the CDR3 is TGTGCCAGCAGTACTCTGGGACAGTACTACGAGCAGTACTTC.

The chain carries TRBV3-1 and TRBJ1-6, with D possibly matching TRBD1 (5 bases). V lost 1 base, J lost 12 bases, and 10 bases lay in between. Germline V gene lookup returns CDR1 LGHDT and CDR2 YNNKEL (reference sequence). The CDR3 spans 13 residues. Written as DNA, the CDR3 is TGTGCCAGCAGCCAAGCAGGGATCATACCCCTCCACTTT. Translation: CASSQAGIIPLHF.

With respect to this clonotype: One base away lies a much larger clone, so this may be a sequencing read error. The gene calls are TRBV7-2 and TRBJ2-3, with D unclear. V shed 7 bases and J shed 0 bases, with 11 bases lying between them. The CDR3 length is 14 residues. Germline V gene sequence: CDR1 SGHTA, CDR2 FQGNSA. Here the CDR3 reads CASNRRYSTDTQYF. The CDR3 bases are TGTGCCAGCAACCGCCGCTATAGCACAGATACGCAGTATTTT. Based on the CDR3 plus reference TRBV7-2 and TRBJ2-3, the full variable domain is GAGVSQSPSNKVTEKGKDVELRCDPISGHTALYWYRQSLGQGLEFLIYFQGNSAPDKSGLPSDRFSAERTGGSVSTLTIQRTQQEDSAVYLCASNRRYSTDTQYFGPGTRLTVL.

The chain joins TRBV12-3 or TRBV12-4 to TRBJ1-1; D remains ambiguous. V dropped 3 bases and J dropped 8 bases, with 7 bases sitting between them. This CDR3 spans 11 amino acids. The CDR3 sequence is CASSFFREAFF. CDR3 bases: TGTGCCAGCAGTTTTTTCAGAGAAGCTTTCTTT.

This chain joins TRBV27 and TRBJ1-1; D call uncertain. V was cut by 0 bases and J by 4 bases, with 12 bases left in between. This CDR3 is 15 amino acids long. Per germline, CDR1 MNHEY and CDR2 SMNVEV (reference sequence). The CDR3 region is CASSLSRRVGTEAFF. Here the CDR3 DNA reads TGTGCCAGCAGTTTATCACGGCGGGTAGGCACTGAAGCTTTCTTT.

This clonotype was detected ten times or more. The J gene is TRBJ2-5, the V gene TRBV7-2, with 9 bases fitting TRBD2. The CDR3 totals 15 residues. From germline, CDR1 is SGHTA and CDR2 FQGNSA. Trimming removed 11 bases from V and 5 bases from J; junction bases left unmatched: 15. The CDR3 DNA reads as TGTGCCGTCAGGGGGGCGGGGGGGACCATGGAGACCCAGTACTTC. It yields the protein CAVRGAGGTMETQYF.

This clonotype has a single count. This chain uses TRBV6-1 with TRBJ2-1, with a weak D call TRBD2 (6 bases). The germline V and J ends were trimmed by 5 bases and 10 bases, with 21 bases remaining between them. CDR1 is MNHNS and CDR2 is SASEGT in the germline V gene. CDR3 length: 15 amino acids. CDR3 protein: CASSPVTSISGEQFF. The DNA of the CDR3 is TGTGCCAGCAGTCCAGTGACTAGTATCTCCGGCGAGCAGTTCTTC.

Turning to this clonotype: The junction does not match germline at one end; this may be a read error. The CDR3 nucleotides read TGTGCCACCGAGGTCCCGGGGGAAGATGCGCAGTATTTT. This translates into CATEVPGEDAQYF. This chain uses TRBV10-3 with TRBJ2-3, with D possibly being TRBD2 (6 bases). This CDR3 region has 13 residues. The germline V gene encodes CDR1 ENHRY and CDR2 SYGVKD.

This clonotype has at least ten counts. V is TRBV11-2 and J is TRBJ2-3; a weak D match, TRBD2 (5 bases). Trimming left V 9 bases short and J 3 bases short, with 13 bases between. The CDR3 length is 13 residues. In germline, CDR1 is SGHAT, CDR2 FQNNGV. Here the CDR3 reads CASIRGGTDTQYF. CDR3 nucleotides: TGTGCCAGTATCCGGGGTGGAACAGATACGCAGTATTTT. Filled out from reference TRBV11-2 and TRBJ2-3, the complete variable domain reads EAGVAQSPRYKIIEKRQSVAFWCNPISGHATLYWYQQILGQGPKLLIQFQNNGVVDDSQLPKDRFSAERLKGVDSTLKIQPAKLEDSAVYLCASIRGGTDTQYFGPGTRLTVL.

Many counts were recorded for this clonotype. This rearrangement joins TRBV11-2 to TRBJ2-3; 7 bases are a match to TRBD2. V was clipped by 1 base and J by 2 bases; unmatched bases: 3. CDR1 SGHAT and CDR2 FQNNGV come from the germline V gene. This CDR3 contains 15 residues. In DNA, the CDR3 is TGTGCCAGCAGCTTAGTCGCGGGAGACACAGATACGCAGTATTTT. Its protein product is CASSLVAGDTDTQYF.

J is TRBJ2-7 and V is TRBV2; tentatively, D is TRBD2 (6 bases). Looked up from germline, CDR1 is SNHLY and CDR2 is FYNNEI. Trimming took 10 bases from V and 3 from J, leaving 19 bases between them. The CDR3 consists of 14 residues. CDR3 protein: CATIHGTGDYEQYF. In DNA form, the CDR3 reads TGTGCCACCATACACGGGACGGGGGACTACGAGCAGTACTTC.

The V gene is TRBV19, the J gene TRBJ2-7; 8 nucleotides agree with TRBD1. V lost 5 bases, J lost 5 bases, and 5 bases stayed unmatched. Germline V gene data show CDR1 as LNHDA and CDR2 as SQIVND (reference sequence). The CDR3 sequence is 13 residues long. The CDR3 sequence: CASSSRTGNEQYF. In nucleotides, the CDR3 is TGTGCCAGTAGTTCCCGGACAGGGAACGAGCAGTACTTC.

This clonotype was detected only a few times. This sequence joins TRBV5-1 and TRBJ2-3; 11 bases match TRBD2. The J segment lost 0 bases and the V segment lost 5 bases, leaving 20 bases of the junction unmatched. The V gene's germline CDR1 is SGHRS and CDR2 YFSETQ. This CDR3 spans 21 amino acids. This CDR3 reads CASRQPTSGVVFGRSTDTQYF. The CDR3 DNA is TGCGCCAGCAGACAACCGACTAGCGGGGTGGTATTCGGTAGGAGCACAGATACGCAGTATTTT.

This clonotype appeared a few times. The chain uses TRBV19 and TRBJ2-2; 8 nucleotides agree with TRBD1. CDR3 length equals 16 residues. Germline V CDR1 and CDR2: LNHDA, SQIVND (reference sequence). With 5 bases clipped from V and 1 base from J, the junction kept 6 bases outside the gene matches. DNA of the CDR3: TGTGCCAGTAGTCCCCGTGGGACAGGGAACACCGGGGAGCTGTTTTTT. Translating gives CASSPRGTGNTGELFF.

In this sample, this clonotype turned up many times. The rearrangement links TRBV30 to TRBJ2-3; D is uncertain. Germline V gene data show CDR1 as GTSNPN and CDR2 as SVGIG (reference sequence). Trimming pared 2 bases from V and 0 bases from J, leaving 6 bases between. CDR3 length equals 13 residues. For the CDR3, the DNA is TGTGCCTGGAGTCTTTATAGCACAGATACGCAGTATTTT. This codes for CAWSLYSTDTQYF.